This TCR beta chain was profiled in a study of T cell changes during pregnancy in multiple sclerosis. Sequencing used immunoSEQ multiplex PCR; TCRdb keeps in-frame clones, though not all of them. The profile shows more than 20,000 clones, more than 85% of them singletons. CDR1 and CDR2 from the germline V gene are SGHNT and YYREEE (reference sequence). The CDR3 has 17 residues. Unmatched junction bases numbered 5, after V lost 4 bases and J lost 4 bases. Specimen: CD4+ T cells from peripheral blood mononuclear cells, collected after pregnancy. This receptor was taken from a female donor in good health, enrolled as a control in a pregnancy study. The rearrangement joins TRBV5-4 to TRBJ2-1, with TRBD2 identical over 16 bases. CDR3 region: CASSPGLAGGRYNEQFF. The CDR3, as DNA: TGTGCCAGCAGCCCGGGACTAGCGGGGGGGAGATACAATGAGCAGTTCTTC.